This T cell receptor beta chain stems from a study of early T cells in non-severe SARS-CoV-2 infection. Each CDR3 protein is one row after TCRdb ran MiXCR on the 5' RACE reads. This sample yields about 110,000 distinct CDR3 sequences, of which about 12% are seen a single time; 3% to 3.5% belongs to the top ten. This clonotype has only one observation. The CDR3 extends over 13 amino acids. V lost 11 bases, J lost 5 bases, and 17 bases lay in between. Germline-derived CDR1 and CDR2 are KGHDR and SFDVKD. V gene TRBV24-1 combines with J gene TRBJ2-5; D possibly uses TRBD1 or TRBD2 (5 bases each). The sequenced sample consisted of whole blood. This receptor was identified in an adult who was a healthcare worker with PCR-confirmed SARS-CoV-2 infection or an uninfected control (not recorded which). The CDR3 nucleotides are TGTGCCATCGGGGCCGGGGCCGAGGAGACCCAGTACTTC. This gives the protein CAIGAGAEETQYF.